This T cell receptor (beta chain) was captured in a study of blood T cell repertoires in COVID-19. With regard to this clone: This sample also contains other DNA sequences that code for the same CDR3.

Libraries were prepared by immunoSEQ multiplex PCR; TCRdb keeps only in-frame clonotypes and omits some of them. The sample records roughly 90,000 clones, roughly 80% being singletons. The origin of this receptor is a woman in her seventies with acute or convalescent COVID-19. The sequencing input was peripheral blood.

For the CDR3, the DNA is TGTGCCAGCAGTTTATCGGGTCTAGCGGGGGGGTTCTACGAGCAGTACTTC. The encoded protein is CASSLSGLAGGFYEQYF. The chain joins TRBV27 to TRBJ2-7; 12 bases are shared with TRBD2. The V segment lost 0 bases and the J segment 3 bases; nucleotides outside the gene matches: 6. CDR3 size: 17 residues. Per germline, CDR1 MNHEY and CDR2 SMNVEV (reference sequence).